Each of the 29 T cell receptor beta chains below was sequenced from the same sample in a study of T cell clones after liver transplantation. Clones were read by immunoSEQ multiplex PCR, and TCRdb kept only the in-frame ones, dropping some. Among roughly 6,100 clones listed, approximately 81% were seen once. The input for sequencing was CD8+ T cells from blood, taken before liver transplant. The source is a human donor who received a liver transplant.

The V call is TRBV7-3, the J call TRBJ2-1; 9 positions agree with TRBD2. The CDR3 sequence is 16 residues long. The V and J ends lost 3 bases and 5 bases, in that order; junction bases with no gene match: 8. The germline V gene encodes CDR1 SGHTA and CDR2 FQGTGA. CDR3 sequence (DNA): TGTGCCAGCAGCTTCCAGGCTGCTAGCGGGAACAATGAGCAGTTCTTC. It encodes CASSFQAASGNNEQFF.

This chain connects TRBV29-1 to TRBJ2-7; TRBD2 agrees at 8 bases. In germline, CDR1 is SQVTM, CDR2 ANQGSEA. The CDR3 is made up of 13 amino acids. With 0 bases clipped from V and 7 bases from J, the junction kept 5 bases outside the gene matches. The chain's CDR3 is CSVEDPGGGEQYF. For the CDR3, the DNA is TGCAGCGTTGAAGATCCGGGAGGGGGAGAGCAGTACTTC.

Regarding this clone: The junction departs from the called germline gene at one end, perhaps through a read error. CDR3 residues: CASRLDSEGYYGYTF. Written as DNA, the CDR3 is TGCGCCAGCAGATTGGACAGTGAGGGCTACTATGGCTACACCTTC. V and J are TRBV5-1 and TRBJ1-2; possibly TRBD1 for D (6 bases). Germline V gene data show CDR1 as SGHRS and CDR2 as YFSETQ. This CDR3 has 15 amino acids.

This clone was seen once. The chain combines TRBV5-1 with TRBJ2-7; D is perhaps TRBD1 or TRBD2 (6 bases each). Germline assignment: CDR1 SGHRS and CDR2 YFSETQ. The CDR3 length is 15 residues. Trimming took 3 bases from V and 6 from J, leaving 19 bases between them. CDR3 protein: CASSWDRQEAGEQYF. The CDR3 DNA sequence: TGCGCCAGCAGCTGGGACCGACAGGAAGCGGGCGAGCAGTACTTC.

The chain employs TRBV19 and TRBJ2-1; 10 bases map to TRBD2. The CDR3 extends over 16 amino acids. Trimming took 0 bases from V and 10 from J; bases not matched to a gene: 9. Germline V CDR1 and CDR2: LNHDA, SQIVND (reference sequence). The chain's CDR3 is CASSIDPPSGRGEQFF. Written as DNA, the CDR3 is TGTGCCAGTAGTATAGATCCCCCTAGCGGGAGAGGGGAGCAGTTCTTC.

This clone appeared a few times. The chain joins TRBV7-2 to TRBJ2-1, with D uncertain. Germline lookup yields CDR1 SGHTA and CDR2 FQGNSA. Trimming pared 3 bases from V and 9 bases from J, leaving 9 bases between. This CDR3 is 12 amino acids long. The chain's CDR3 is CASSFTSGEQFF. The CDR3 DNA follows: TGTGCCAGCAGCTTCACGTCTGGTGAGCAGTTCTTC. Filled out from reference TRBV7-2 and TRBJ2-1, the complete variable domain reads GAGVSQSPSNKVTEKGKDVELRCDPISGHTALYWYRQSLGQGLEFLIYFQGNSAPDKSGLPSDRFSAERTGGSVSTLTIQRTQQEDSAVYLCASSFTSGEQFFGPGTRLTVL.

The chain combines TRBV15 with TRBJ2-5; 8 nucleotides agree with TRBD2. The CDR3 has 15 amino acids. V trimming: 1 base; J trimming: 0 bases; junction bases outside the gene matches: 1. The germline V gene has CDR1 LNHNV and CDR2 YYDKDF (reference sequence). The CDR3 loop reads CATSRGSGNQETQYF. CDR3 in DNA: TGTGCCACCAGCAGAGGTAGCGGGAACCAAGAGACCCAGTACTTC. Based on the CDR3 plus reference TRBV15 and TRBJ2-5, the full variable domain is DAMVIQNPRYQVTQFGKPVTLSCSQTLNHNVMYWYQQKSSQAPKLLFHYYDKDFNNEADTPDNFQSRRPNTSFCFLDIRSPGLGDTAMYLCATSRGSGNQETQYFGPGTRLLVL.

The chain has TRBV5-4 and TRBJ2-1; D gene uncertain. V was pared by 0 bases and J by 6 bases, with 4 bases between. The CDR3 sequence is 12 residues long. CDR1 is SGHNT and CDR2 is YYREEE in the germline V gene (reference sequence). CDR3 region: CASSLGLNEQFF. The DNA of the CDR3 is TGTGCCAGCAGCTTGGGACTCAATGAGCAGTTCTTC.

The chain recombines TRBV4-3 with TRBJ1-5; D possibly corresponds to TRBD1 (5 bases). The CDR3 sequence is 15 residues long. Germline CDR1 and CDR2: LGHNA and YSLEER. Trimming shortened V by 0 bases and J by 4 bases, and 10 bases separated the two germline ends. CDR3 DNA: TGCGCCAGCAGCCAAGATCGGGGGTCGAATCAGCCCCAGCATTTT. Residues: CASSQDRGSNQPQHF.

This clone occurred once. J is TRBJ2-2 and V is TRBV9; unclear D gene. CDR1 is SGDLS, CDR2 YYNGEE, per germline. The V end was cut by 4 bases, the J end by 4 bases, with 14 bases between. The CDR3 consists of 15 residues. The CDR3 region has the DNA TGTGCCAGCAGCCCAAGTGGAGCTCCCACCGGGGAGCTGTTTTTT. Protein product: CASSPSGAPTGELFF.

The chain joins TRBV5-6 to TRBJ2-7; TRBD2 is a possible D gene (6 bases). Germline V gives CDR1 SGHDT, CDR2 YYEEEE. Trimming removed 1 base from V and 1 base from J, with 12 bases in between. The CDR3 is 15 amino acids. CDR3 region: CASSLSGTPSYEQYF. The CDR3 DNA sequence: TGTGCCAGCAGCTTGTCGGGGACTCCATCCTACGAGCAGTACTTC.

The chain joins TRBV14 to TRBJ2-5; D unresolved. Looked up from germline, CDR1 is SGHDN and CDR2 is FVKESK. The CDR3 length is 18 residues. The ends were cut back, 0 bases at V and 4 bases at J, with 21 bases in the middle. CDR3 region: CASSQDRSLGGLRETQYF. Written as DNA, the CDR3 is TGTGCCAGCAGCCAAGATAGGTCCCTCGGTGGTCTGCGAGAGACCCAGTACTTC.

The chain carries TRBV6-5 and TRBJ2-5; unclear D gene. This CDR3 spans 11 amino acids. CDR1 MNHEY and CDR2 SVGAGI come from the germline V gene. The ends were cut back, 2 bases at V and 5 bases at J, with 3 bases in the middle. The CDR3 nucleotides read TGTGCCAGCAGTTACGAGGAGACCCAGTACTTC. Protein: CASSYEETQYF.

The chain combines TRBV7-2 with TRBJ2-1; 12 positions match TRBD2. Germline V gene lookup returns CDR1 SGHTA and CDR2 FQGNSA. The junction had 6 bases not matched to a gene; V was cut back by 6 bases and J by 0 bases. This CDR3 has 17 residues. The CDR3 DNA is TGTGCCAGCAGTACTAGCGGGGGGCCGAGCTCCTACAATGAGCAGTTCTTC. It yields the protein CASSTSGGPSSYNEQFF.

As for this clone: The conserved phenylalanine or tryptophan normally closing the CDR3 is absent here, so this likely arose from a read error. No DNA is shown, since the ends of the CDR3 on it are uncertain; the CDR3 is the one TCRdb lists. The chain employs TRBV21-1 and TRBJ2-3. TRBV21-1 is marked as a pseudogene. The CDR3 is 13 residues long, ends included. CDR3 sequence: CASSKAHLFLVVL.

This sequence joins TRBV9 and TRBJ1-1; perhaps TRBD1 as D (5 bases). The CDR3 contains 13 residues. Germline V gene lookup returns CDR1 SGDLS and CDR2 YYNGEE. V dropped 4 bases and J dropped 5 bases, with 12 bases sitting between them. The CDR3 sequence: CASSLGGRTEAFF. The CDR3 nucleotides read TGTGCCAGCAGCCTCGGGGGACGGACTGAAGCTTTCTTT.

This clone was detected a few times. This sequence joins TRBV27 and TRBJ2-7, with D possibly matching TRBD1 (6 bases). V was clipped by 4 bases and J by 1 base, with 11 bases between them. The CDR3 contains 14 residues. Germline V gene data show CDR1 as MNHEY and CDR2 as SMNVEV (reference sequence). CDR3 sequence: CASSSTGTSYEQYF. The CDR3 DNA follows: TGTGCCAGCAGTTCGACCGGGACATCCTACGAGCAGTACTTC.

J is TRBJ2-7 and V is TRBV5-4; D is uncertain. The CDR3 length is 14 residues. From germline, CDR1 is SGHNT and CDR2 YYREEE (reference sequence). Trimming cost V 1 base and J 7 bases, with 15 bases left between them. CDR3 DNA: TGTGCCAGCAGCTTGAGCGCGTCTATCCGGGAGCAGTACTTC. It specifies CASSLSASIREQYF.

Details on this clone: Other DNA sequences in the sample encode the same CDR3. The chain has TRBV12-5 and TRBJ2-1, with D maybe TRBD1 (6 bases). CDR1 is LGHNT and CDR2 is FRNRAP in the germline V gene. There are 12 residues in the CDR3. Trimming shortened V by 6 bases and J by 7 bases, and 10 bases separated the two germline ends. The CDR3 DNA follows: TGTGCTAGTGGCCTCGGACAGAATGAGCAGTTCTTC. Translated: CASGLGQNEQFF.

The gene calls are TRBV4-2 and TRBJ1-4; D not certain. This CDR3 has 15 amino acids. The V gene lost 0 bases and the J gene lost 7 bases, with 12 bases spanning the gap. Germline V gene sequence: CDR1 LGHNA, CDR2 YNFKEQ. CDR3 in amino acids: CASSQDLEKGEKLFF. CDR3 DNA sequence: TGTGCCAGCAGCCAAGATCTTGAGAAAGGTGAAAAACTGTTTTTT.

CDR3: CASSPPGQGAVADTQYF. The CDR3 DNA reads TGTGCCAGCAGCCCACCGGGACAGGGGGCGGTGGCAGATACGCAGTATTTT. The V call is TRBV2, the J call TRBJ2-3; TRBD1 matches at 12 bases. V dropped 6 bases and J dropped 4; count of bases not matched to a gene: 11. This CDR3 spans 17 amino acids. CDR1 is SNHLY, CDR2 FYNNEI, per germline.

This chain joins TRBV28 and TRBJ2-5; a weak D match, TRBD1 (6 bases). The CDR3 length is 14 residues. Trimming stripped 5 bases from V and 4 bases from J, with 14 bases between. Germline V gene lookup returns CDR1 MDHEN and CDR2 SYDVKM. The CDR3 DNA is TGTGCCAGCAGTCGCGTGCAGGGGATAGAGACCCAGTACTTC. Amino acid sequence: CASSRVQGIETQYF.

The rearrangement uses TRBV9 and TRBJ2-2; D is perhaps TRBD2 (6 bases). Deletions cut 5 bases from V and 5 bases from J, with 25 bases between. The CDR3 runs to 18 residues. Germline V gene data show CDR1 as SGDLS and CDR2 as YYNGEE. The chain's CDR3 is CASRGGNSGRLGTGELFF. The CDR3 nucleotides read TGTGCCAGCAGGGGGGGAAATAGCGGACGCTTAGGGACCGGGGAGCTGTTTTTT. Combining the CDR3 with reference TRBV9 and TRBJ2-2 gives the whole variable domain DSGVTQTPKHLITATGQRVTLRCSPRSGDLSVYWYQQSLDQGLQFLIQYYNGEERAKGNILERFSAQQFPDLHSELNLSSLELGDSALYFCASRGGNSGRLGTGELFFGEGSRLTVL.

The gene calls are TRBV30 and TRBJ1-5; 7 bases fit TRBD1. The CDR3 consists of 15 residues. Germline V gene data show CDR1 as GTSNPN and CDR2 as SVGIG (reference sequence). The J segment lost 7 bases and the V segment lost 5 bases, leaving 14 bases of the junction unmatched. The CDR3 loop is CAWRGAGGFGQPQHF. The DNA of the CDR3 is TGTGCCTGGCGGGGGGCAGGGGGATTCGGGCAGCCCCAGCATTTT.

The sample holds one count of this clone. This chain uses TRBV11-2 with TRBJ2-3; the D gene is possibly TRBD2 (5 bases). Germline V lookup: CDR1 SGHAT, CDR2 FQNNGV. V gave up 1 base and J gave up 0 bases, with 8 bases separating them. CDR3 size: 15 residues. This CDR3 reads CASSLGAESTDTQYF. CDR3 coding DNA: TGTGCCAGCAGCTTAGGAGCGGAAAGCACAGATACGCAGTATTTT.

This clone has only a few counts. The chain combines TRBV29-1 with TRBJ2-7; unclear D gene. V lost 3 bases, J lost 3 bases, and 9 bases lay in between. In germline, CDR1 is SQVTM, CDR2 ANQGSEA. This CDR3 comprises 12 residues. The CDR3 nucleotides read TGCAGCGTTGAGCTCACCGACTACGAGCAGTACTTC. Translating it yields CSVELTDYEQYF.

The gene calls are TRBV5-6 and TRBJ2-2, with D uncertain. The CDR3 spans 16 residues. Germline V lookup: CDR1 SGHDT, CDR2 YYEEEE. Trimming pared 0 bases from V and 0 bases from J, leaving 9 bases between. CDR3: CASSLVVYANTGELFF. CDR3 bases: TGTGCCAGCAGCTTGGTCGTATACGCGAACACCGGGGAGCTGTTTTTT.

The chain employs TRBV4-1 and TRBJ2-1; D unclear. V was cut by 2 bases and J by 10 bases, with 18 bases left in between. The CDR3 runs to 15 residues. CDR1 is MGHRA and CDR2 is YSYEKL in the germline V gene. CDR3: CASSQRSDPVSEQFF. The CDR3, as DNA: TGCGCCAGCAGCCAAAGATCTGACCCCGTGTCCGAGCAGTTCTTC.

The rearrangement links TRBV9 to TRBJ2-1; tentative D call: TRBD1 (6 bases). The germline gives CDR1 SGDLS, CDR2 YYNGEE. The CDR3 has 17 residues. Trimming removed 4 bases from V and 0 bases from J, with 17 bases in between. The CDR3 spells CASSLPTKGDSYNEQFF. DNA for the CDR3: TGTGCCAGCAGCCTCCCAACCAAGGGGGACTCCTACAATGAGCAGTTCTTC.